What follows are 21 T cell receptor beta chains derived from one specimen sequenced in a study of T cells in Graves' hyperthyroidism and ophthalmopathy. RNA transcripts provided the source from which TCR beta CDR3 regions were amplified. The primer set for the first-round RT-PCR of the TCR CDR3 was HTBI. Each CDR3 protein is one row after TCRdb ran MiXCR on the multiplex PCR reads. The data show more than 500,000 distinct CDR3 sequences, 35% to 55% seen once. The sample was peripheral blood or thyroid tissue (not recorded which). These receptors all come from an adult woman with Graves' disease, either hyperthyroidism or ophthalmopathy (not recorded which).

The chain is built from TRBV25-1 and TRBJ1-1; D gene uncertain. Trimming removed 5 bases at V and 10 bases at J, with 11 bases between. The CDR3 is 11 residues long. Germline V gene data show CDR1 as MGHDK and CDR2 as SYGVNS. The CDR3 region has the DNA TGTGCCAGCAGTTACCGGGCCGGAGCTTTCTTT. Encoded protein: CASSYRAGAFF.

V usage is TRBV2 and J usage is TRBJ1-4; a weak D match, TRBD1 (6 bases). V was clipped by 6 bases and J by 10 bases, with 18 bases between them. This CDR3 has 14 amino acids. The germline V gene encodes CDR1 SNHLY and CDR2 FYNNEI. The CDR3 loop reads CASSRDTGSGKLFF. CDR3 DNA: TGTGCCAGCAGCCGCGATACAGGGTCCGGAAAACTGTTTTTT.

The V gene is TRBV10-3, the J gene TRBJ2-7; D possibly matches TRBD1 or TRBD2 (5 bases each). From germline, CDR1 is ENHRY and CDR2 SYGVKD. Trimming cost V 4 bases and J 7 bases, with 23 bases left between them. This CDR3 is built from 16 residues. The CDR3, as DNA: TGTGCCATCAGTGGGTATGGGTCCGGGGCGGTGGAGGAGCAGTACTTC. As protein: CAISGYGSGAVEEQYF.

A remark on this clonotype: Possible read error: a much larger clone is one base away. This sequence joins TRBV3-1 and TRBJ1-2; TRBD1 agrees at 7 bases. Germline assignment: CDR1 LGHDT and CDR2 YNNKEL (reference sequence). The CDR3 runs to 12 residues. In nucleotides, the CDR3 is TGTGCCGGCAGCGACAGGGTATTTGGCTACACCTTC. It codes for CAGSDRVFGYTF.

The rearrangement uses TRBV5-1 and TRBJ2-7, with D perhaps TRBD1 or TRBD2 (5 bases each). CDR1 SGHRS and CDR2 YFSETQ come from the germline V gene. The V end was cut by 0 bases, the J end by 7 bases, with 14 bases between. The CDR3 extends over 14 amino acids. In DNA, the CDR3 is TGCGCCAGCAGCTTGGGGGAGAGGGGCAATGAGCAGTACTTC. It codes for CASSLGERGNEQYF. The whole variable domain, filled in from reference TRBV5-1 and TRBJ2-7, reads KAGVTQTPRYLIKTRGQQVTLSCSPISGHRSVSWYQQTPGQGLQFLFEYFSETQRNKGNFPGRFSGRQFSNSRSEMNVSTLELGDSALYLCASSLGERGNEQYFGPGTRLTVT.

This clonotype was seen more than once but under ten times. The CDR3 is CAISESTYSNQPQHF. CDR3 nucleotide sequence: TGTGCCATCAGTGAGTCAACTTATAGCAATCAGCCCCAGCATTTT. V gene TRBV10-3 combines with J gene TRBJ1-5; D is unresolved. Germline CDR1 reads ENHRY; CDR2 reads SYGVKD. Trimming cost V 0 bases and J 0 bases, with 6 bases left between them. The CDR3 contains 15 residues.

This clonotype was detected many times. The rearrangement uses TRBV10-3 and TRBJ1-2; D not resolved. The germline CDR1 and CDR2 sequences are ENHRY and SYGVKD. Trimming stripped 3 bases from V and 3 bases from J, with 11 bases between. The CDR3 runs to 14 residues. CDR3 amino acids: CAISDSSADYGYTF. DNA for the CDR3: TGTGCCATCAGTGACTCATCCGCTGACTATGGCTACACCTTC.

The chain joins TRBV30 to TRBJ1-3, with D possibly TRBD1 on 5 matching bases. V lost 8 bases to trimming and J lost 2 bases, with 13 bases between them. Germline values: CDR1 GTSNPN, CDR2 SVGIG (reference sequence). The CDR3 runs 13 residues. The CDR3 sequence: CANFAGPGNTIYF. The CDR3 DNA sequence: TGTGCCAACTTCGCAGGGCCTGGAAACACCATATATTTT.

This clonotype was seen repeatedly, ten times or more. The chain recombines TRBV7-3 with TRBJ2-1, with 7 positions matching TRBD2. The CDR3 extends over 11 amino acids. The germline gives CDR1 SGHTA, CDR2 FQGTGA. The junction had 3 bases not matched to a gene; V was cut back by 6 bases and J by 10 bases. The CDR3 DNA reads TGTGCCAGCAGTTCGGGAGGCGAGCAGTTCTTC. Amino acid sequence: CASSSGGEQFF.

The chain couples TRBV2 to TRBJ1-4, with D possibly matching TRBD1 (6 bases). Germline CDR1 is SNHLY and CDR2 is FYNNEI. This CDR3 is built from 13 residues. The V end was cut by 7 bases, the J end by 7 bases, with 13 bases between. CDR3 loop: CASNGGRGEKLFF. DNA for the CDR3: TGTGCCAGCAATGGGGGGCGCGGTGAAAAACTGTTTTTT.

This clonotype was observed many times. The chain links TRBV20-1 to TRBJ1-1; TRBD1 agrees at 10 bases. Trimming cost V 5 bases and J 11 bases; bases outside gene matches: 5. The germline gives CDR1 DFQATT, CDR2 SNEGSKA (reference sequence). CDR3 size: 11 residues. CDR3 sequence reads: CSAPTGGMAFF. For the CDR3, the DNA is TGCAGTGCTCCGACAGGGGGCATGGCTTTCTTT.

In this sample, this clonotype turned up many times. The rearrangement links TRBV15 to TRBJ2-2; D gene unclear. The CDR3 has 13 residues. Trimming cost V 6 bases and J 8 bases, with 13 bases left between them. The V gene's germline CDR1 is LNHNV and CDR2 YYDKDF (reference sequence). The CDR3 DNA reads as TGTGCCACCAGTCCAGTTATCTCGGGGGAGCTGTTTTTT. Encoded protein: CATSPVISGELFF.

The CDR3, as DNA: TGTGCCAGCAGTGAGATAAGTAGCGGGGCCAACGTCCTGACTTTC. It codes for CASSEISSGANVLTF. The chain recombines TRBV11-2 with TRBJ2-6; D is uncertain. The CDR3 is 15 residues long. V shed 6 bases and J shed 4 bases, with 13 bases lying between them. Per the germline V gene, CDR1 is SGHAT and CDR2 is FQNNGV.

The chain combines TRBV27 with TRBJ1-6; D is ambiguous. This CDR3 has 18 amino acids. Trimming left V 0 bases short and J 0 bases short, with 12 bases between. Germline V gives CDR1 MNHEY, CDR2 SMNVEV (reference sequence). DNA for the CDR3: TGTGCCAGCAGTTTATCGACTGAACCGAGCTCCTATAATTCACCCCTCCACTTT. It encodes CASSLSTEPSSYNSPLHF.

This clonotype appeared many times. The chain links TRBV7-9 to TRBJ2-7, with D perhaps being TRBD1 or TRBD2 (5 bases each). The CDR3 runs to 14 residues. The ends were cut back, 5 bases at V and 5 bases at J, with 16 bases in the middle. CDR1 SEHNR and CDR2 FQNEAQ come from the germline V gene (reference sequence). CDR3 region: CASSRRKGTDEQYF. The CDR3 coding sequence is TGTGCCAGCAGCCGCCGGAAGGGGACGGACGAGCAGTACTTC.

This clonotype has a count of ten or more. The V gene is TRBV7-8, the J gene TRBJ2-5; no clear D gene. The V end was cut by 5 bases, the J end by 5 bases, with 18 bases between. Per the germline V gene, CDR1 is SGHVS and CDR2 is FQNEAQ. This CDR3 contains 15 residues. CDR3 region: CASSPEVAPGETQYF. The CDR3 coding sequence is TGTGCCAGCAGCCCCGAGGTAGCTCCCGGGGAGACCCAGTACTTC.

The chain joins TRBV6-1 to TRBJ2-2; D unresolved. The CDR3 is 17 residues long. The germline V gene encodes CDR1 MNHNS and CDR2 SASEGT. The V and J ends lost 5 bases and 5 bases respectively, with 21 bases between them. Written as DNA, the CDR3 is TGTGCCAGCAGTAACCGAGACCCGGTGTGGGGTACCGGGGAGCTGTTTTTT. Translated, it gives CASSNRDPVWGTGELFF.

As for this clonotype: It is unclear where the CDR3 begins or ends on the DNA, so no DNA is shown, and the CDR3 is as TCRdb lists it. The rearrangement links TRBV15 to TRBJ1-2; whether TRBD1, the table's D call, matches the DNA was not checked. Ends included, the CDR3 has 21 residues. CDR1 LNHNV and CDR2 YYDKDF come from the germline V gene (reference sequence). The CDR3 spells CATSRGDSETGELFFGEGYTF.

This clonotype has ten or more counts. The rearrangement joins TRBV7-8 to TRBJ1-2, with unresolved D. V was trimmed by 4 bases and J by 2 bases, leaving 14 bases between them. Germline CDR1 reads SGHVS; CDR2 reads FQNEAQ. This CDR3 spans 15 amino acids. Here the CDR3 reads CASSSRVGRNYGYTF. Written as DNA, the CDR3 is TGTGCCAGCAGCTCCCGTGTGGGAAGGAACTATGGCTACACCTTC.

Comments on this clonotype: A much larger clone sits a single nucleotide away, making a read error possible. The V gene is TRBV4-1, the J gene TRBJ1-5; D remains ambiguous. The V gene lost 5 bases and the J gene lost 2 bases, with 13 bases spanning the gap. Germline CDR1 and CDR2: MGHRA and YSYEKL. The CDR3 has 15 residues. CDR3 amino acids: CASSASRYGNQPQHF. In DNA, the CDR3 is TGCGCCAGCAGCGCGTCAAGGTACGGCAATCAGCCCCAGCATTTT.

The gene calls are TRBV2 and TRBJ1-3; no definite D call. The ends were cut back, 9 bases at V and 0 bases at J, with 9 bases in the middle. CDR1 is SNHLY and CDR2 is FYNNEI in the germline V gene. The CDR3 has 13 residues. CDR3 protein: CASRGDSGNTIYF. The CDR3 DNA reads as TGTGCCAGTCGTGGGGACTCTGGAAACACCATATATTTT. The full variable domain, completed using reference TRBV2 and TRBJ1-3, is EPEVTQTPSHQVTQMGQEVILRCVPISNHLYFYWYRQILGQKVEFLVSFYNNEISEKSEIFDDQFSVERPDGSNFTLKIRSTKLEDSAMYFCASRGDSGNTIYFGEGSWLTVV.